Listed below are T cell receptor beta chains from one sample, sequenced in a study of T cell responses to AZD1222 COVID-19 vaccine. Some clones are missing from TCRdb's copy, which holds only in-frame ones; the method was immunoSEQ multiplex PCR. The sample records some 96,000 clones, 80% to 95% being singletons. The sample in question was peripheral blood, obtained on day 0 of AZD1222 vaccination. Receptor source: an adult in good health. Both conserved end residues are part of each CDR3. A D gene is named only where the DNA matches it firmly. Clone size is stated in some rows and not others, as once, few, many or a class when expanded.

cdr3_aa cdr3_nt j_call d_call v_call clone_size
CASSKSGSRSTEAFF TGTGCCAGCAGCAAATCTGGCAGCAGGAGCACTGAAGCTTTCTTT TRBJ1-1 - TRBV21-1 -
CSVEEGGNGYTF TGCAGCGTTGAAGAAGGGGGGAATGGCTACACCTTC TRBJ1-2 - TRBV29-1 -
CASSQGHDRPYGYTF TGTGCCAGCAGCCAGGGCCACGACAGACCCTATGGCTACACCTTC TRBJ1-2 - TRBV14 -
CASSQTRDLRDIQYF TGCGCCAGCAGTCAAACCCGGGACCTACGGGACATTCAGTACTTC TRBJ2-4 - TRBV5-1 -
CASSTGQGTDEQYF TGTGCCAGCAGTACCGGACAGGGGACCGACGAGCAGTACTTC TRBJ2-7 TRBD1 TRBV28 -
CASREGQEFEAFF TGTGCCAGCAGAGAGGGCCAGGAGTTTGAAGCTTTCTTT TRBJ1-1 - TRBV12-3/TRBV12-4 -
CASYRVPQETQYF TGTGCCAGCTACAGGGTTCCCCAAGAGACCCAGTACTTC TRBJ2-5 - TRBV28 -
CASSLGLDYNEQFF TGTGCCAGCAGCCTGGGACTAGACTACAATGAGCAGTTCTTC TRBJ2-1 TRBD2 TRBV7-3 -
CASSLEAGVRNEQFF TGCGCCAGCAGCTTGGAAGCGGGAGTAAGAAATGAGCAGTTCTTC TRBJ2-1 TRBD2 TRBV5-1 -
CASSYEGTYEKLFF TGCGCCAGCAGCTATGAAGGGACATACGAAAAACTGTTTTTT TRBJ1-4 - TRBV5-1 -
CASSPQGAGVEKLFF TGTGCCAGCAGCCCCCAGGGGGCAGGCGTTGAAAAACTGTTTTTT TRBJ1-4 TRBD1 TRBV7-9 -
CASSYSIAGKLFF TGTGCCAGCAGTTACTCGATCGCCGGAAAACTGTTTTTT TRBJ1-4 - TRBV6-5 -
CASSQQGTRYNEQFF TGTGCCAGCAGCCAACAGGGGACCCGATACAATGAGCAGTTCTTC TRBJ2-1 TRBD1 TRBV6-6 -
CSARWGLGPIGETQYF TGCAGCGCCCGATGGGGCCTGGGGCCTATTGGGGAGACCCAGTACTTC TRBJ2-5 - TRBV29-1 -
CASSGTPRGSPLHF TGTGCCAGCAGTGGGACTCCAAGGGGATCACCCCTCCACTTT TRBJ1-6 - TRBV25-1 -
CASSPMPAGVYTQYF TGTGCCAGCAGCCCAATGCCTGCCGGGGTCTATACGCAGTATTTT TRBJ2-3 - TRBV7-3 -
CASSWEGPVQYF TGTGCCAGCAGTTGGGAAGGCCCGGTGCAGTACTTC TRBJ2-7 - TRBV6-6 -
CASSLAGYEQFF TGTGCCAGCAGTTTGGCGGGGTACGAGCAGTTCTTC TRBJ2-1 - TRBV28 -
CASSYGLGSNNSPLHF TGTGCCAGCAGTTACGGACTCGGGTCCAATAATTCACCCCTCCACTTT TRBJ1-6 - TRBV6-6 few
CASSRLGTSGSGNEQFF TGTGCCAGCAGTAGACTAGGGACTAGCGGGAGCGGCAATGAGCAGTTCTTC TRBJ2-1 TRBD2 TRBV28 -
CASRAGTGNGNQPQHF TGCGCCAGCAGAGCCGGGACAGGGAATGGAAATCAGCCCCAGCATTTT TRBJ1-5 TRBD1 TRBV5-1 -
CATSRDVGNTIYF TGTGCCACCAGCAGAGACGTTGGCAACACCATATATTTT TRBJ1-3 - TRBV15 -
CASIQWDPYEQYF TGTGCCAGCATCCAGTGGGATCCCTACGAGCAGTACTTC TRBJ2-7 - TRBV2 -
CASSQLDLFSYNEQFF TGCGCCAGCAGCCAATTGGACTTATTTTCCTACAATGAGCAGTTCTTC TRBJ2-1 - TRBV4-1 -
CASSPSRQGWYTEAFF TGTGCCAGCAGTCCAAGCAGACAGGGTTGGTACACTGAAGCTTTCTTT TRBJ1-1 TRBD1 TRBV27 -
CASSARTSGPNEQFF TGTGCCAGCAGTGCCCGGACTAGCGGTCCCAATGAGCAGTTCTTC TRBJ2-1 TRBD2 TRBV2 -
CASGITRYEQYF TGTGCCTCCGGCATAACCAGGTACGAGCAGTACTTC TRBJ2-7 - TRBV28 once
CASSLGLRSYEQYF TGTGCCAGCAGTTTGGGCCTGAGGTCCTACGAGCAGTACTTC TRBJ2-7 - TRBV27 few
CASSQNPDSSYNSPLHF TGTGCCAGTAGTCAGAACCCGGACAGCTCCTATAATTCACCCCTCCACTTT TRBJ1-6 - TRBV19 -
CAWATRGTQYF TGTGCCTGGGCGACCCGGGGGACCCAGTACTTC TRBJ2-5 - TRBV30 -
CASSPAGPLGEKLFF TGTGCCAGCAGTCCAGCGGGACCCCTAGGAGAAAAACTGTTTTTT TRBJ1-4 - TRBV28 -
CASSQDFGETQYF TGTGCCAGCAGCCAAGACTTCGGGGAGACCCAGTACTTC TRBJ2-5 - TRBV4-2 -
CASSPGTGGYQQYF TGTGCCAGCAGCCCCGGGACAGGGGGCTACCAGCAGTACTTC TRBJ2-7 TRBD1 TRBV5-4 few
CASRPRGAGGWNEQFF TGTGCCAGCAGACCAAGGGGAGCGGGAGGGTGGAATGAGCAGTTCTTC TRBJ2-1 TRBD2 TRBV7-2 once
CASSPRPLAGGPSYNEQFF TGTGCCAGCAGCCCCCGTCCTCTAGCGGGAGGGCCCTCCTACAATGAGCAGTTCTTC TRBJ2-1 TRBD2 TRBV5-4 -
CASSLEDSNYGYTF TGTGCCAGCAGCTTAGAGGACAGTAACTATGGCTACACCTTC TRBJ1-2 - TRBV11-2 -
CASSFFKRTGGFGTDTQYF TGTGCCAGCAGTTTCTTTAAACGGACAGGGGGGTTTGGCACAGATACGCAGTATTTT TRBJ2-3 TRBD1 TRBV27 -
CASSPPTGRPQDNEQFF TGTGCCAGCAGCCCACCTACAGGCCGTCCTCAGGACAATGAGCAGTTCTTC TRBJ2-1 - TRBV7-9 -
CASSYRGAGYTF TGTGCCAGCAGCTACAGGGGGGCTGGCTACACCTTC TRBJ1-2 TRBD1 TRBV5-6 few
CASSLGLAYGYTF TGTGCCAGCAGCTTAGGGTTGGCCTATGGCTACACCTTC TRBJ1-2 - TRBV11-2 -
CASSLYGSRAPLHF TGTGCCAGCAGTTTATATGGATCCCGCGCACCCCTCCACTTT TRBJ1-6 - TRBV28 -
CASSLSWDSNQPQHF TGTGCCAGCAGTTTATCGTGGGACAGCAATCAGCCCCAGCATTTT TRBJ1-5 - TRBV27 -
CASSKFSDLNSPLHF TGTGCCAGCAGTAAATTCTCCGATCTTAATTCACCCCTCCACTTT TRBJ1-6 - TRBV6-5 -
CASSLGRQEKLFF TGTGCCAGCAGCCTTGGGAGACAGGAAAAACTGTTTTTT TRBJ1-4 - TRBV3-1/TRBV3-2 -
CASSLVEGDNEQFF TGTGCCAGCAGCTTAGTTGAGGGAGACAATGAGCAGTTCTTC TRBJ2-1 - TRBV7-8 -
CASSQDPASPLHF TGTGCCAGCAGCCAAGATCCGGCTTCACCCCTCCACTTT TRBJ1-6 - TRBV3-1/TRBV3-2 -
CASSLAGEAFF TGTGCCAGCAGCTTAGCGGGCGAAGCTTTCTTT TRBJ1-1 - TRBV7-2 -
CAIKDPDGYTF TGTGCCATCAAAGACCCAGATGGCTACACCTTC TRBJ1-2 - TRBV10-3 -
CASSLMFGLASVNEQFF TGTGCCAGCAGCTTAATGTTTGGACTAGCTTCAGTCAATGAGCAGTTCTTC TRBJ2-1 TRBD2 TRBV7-2 -
CASSLTRTGGADTQYF TGCGCCAGCAGTCTTACTCGGACAGGGGGCGCAGATACGCAGTATTTT TRBJ2-3 TRBD1 TRBV5-1 -
CASSRTVRSQPQHF TGTGCCAGCAGTCGGACGGTGCGAAGTCAGCCCCAGCATTTT TRBJ1-5 - TRBV2 -
CASSSRDRGLYNEQFF TGTGCCAGCAGCTCCAGGGACAGGGGGCTTTACAATGAGCAGTTCTTC TRBJ2-1 TRBD1 TRBV5-4 -
CASSFRGGWTEAFF TGTGCCAGCAGTTTCAGAGGGGGTTGGACTGAAGCTTTCTTT TRBJ1-1 - TRBV28 -